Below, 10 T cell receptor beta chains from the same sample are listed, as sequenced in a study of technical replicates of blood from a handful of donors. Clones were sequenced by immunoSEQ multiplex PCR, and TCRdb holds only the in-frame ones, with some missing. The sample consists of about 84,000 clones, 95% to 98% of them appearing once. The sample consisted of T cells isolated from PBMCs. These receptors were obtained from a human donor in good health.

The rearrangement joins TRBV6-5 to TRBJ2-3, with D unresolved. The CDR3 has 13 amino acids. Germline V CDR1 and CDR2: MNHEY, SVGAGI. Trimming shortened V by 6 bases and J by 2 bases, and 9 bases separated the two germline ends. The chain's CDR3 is CASRHSYTDTQYF. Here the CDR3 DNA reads TGTGCCAGCAGACATTCTTACACAGATACGCAGTATTTT.

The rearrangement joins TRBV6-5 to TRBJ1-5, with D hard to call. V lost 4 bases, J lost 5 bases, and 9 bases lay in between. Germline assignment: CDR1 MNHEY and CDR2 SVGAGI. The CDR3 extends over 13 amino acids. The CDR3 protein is CASSFRHDQPQHF. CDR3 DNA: TGTGCCAGCAGTTTCCGACATGATCAGCCCCAGCATTTT.

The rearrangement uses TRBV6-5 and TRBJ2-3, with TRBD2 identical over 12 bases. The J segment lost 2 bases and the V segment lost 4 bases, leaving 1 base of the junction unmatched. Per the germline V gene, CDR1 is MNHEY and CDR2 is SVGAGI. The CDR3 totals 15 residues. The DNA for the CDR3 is TGTGCCAGCAGTTCTAGCGGGGGGGACACAGATACGCAGTATTTT. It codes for CASSSSGGDTDTQYF.

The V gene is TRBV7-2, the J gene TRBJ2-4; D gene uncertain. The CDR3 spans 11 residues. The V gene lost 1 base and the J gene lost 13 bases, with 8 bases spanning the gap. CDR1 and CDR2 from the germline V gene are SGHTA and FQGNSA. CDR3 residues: CASSLVSPQYF. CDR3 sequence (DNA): TGTGCCAGCAGCTTAGTGTCCCCACAGTACTTC. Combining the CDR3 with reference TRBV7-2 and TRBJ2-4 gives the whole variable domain GAGVSQSPSNKVTEKGKDVELRCDPISGHTALYWYRQSLGQGLEFLIYFQGNSAPDKSGLPSDRFSAERTGGSVSTLTIQRTQQEDSAVYLCASSLVSPQYFGAGTRLSVL.

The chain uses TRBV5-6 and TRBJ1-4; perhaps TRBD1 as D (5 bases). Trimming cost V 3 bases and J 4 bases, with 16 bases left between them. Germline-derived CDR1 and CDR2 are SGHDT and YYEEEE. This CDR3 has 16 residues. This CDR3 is CASSSYDRSNNEKLFF. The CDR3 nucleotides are TGTGCCAGCAGCTCTTACGACAGAAGTAATAATGAAAAACTGTTTTTT. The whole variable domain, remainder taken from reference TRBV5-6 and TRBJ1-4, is DAGVTQSPTHLIKTRGQQVTLRCSPKSGHDTVSWYQQALGQGPQFIFQYYEEEERQRGNFPDRFSGHQFPNYSSELNVNALLLGDSALYLCASSSYDRSNNEKLFFGSGTQLSVL.

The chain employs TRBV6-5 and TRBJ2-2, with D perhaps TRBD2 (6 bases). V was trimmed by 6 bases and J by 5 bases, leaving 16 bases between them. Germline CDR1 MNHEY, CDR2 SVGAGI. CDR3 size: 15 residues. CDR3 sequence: CASSPGWGRTGELFF. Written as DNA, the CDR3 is TGTGCCAGCAGCCCCGGGTGGGGGAGGACCGGGGAGCTGTTTTTT.

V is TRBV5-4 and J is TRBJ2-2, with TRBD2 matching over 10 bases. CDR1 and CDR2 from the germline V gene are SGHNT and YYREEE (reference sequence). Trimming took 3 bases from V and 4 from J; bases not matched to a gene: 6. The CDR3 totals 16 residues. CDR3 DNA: TGTGCCAGCAGCTACCCAAGCGGGGGGGTCACCGGGGAGCTGTTTTTT. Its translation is CASSYPSGGVTGELFF.

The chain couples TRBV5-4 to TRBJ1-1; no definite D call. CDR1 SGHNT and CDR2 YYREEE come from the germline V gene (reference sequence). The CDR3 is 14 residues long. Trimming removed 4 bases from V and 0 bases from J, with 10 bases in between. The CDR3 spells CASSPTLMNTEAFF. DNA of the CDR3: TGTGCCAGCAGCCCTACCCTAATGAACACTGAAGCTTTCTTT.

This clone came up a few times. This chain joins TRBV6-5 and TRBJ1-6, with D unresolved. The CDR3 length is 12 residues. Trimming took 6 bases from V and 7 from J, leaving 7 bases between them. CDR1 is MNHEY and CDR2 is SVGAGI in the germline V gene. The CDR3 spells CASRRVNSPLHF. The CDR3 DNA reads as TGTGCCAGCAGGCGGGTAAATTCACCCCTCCACTTT.

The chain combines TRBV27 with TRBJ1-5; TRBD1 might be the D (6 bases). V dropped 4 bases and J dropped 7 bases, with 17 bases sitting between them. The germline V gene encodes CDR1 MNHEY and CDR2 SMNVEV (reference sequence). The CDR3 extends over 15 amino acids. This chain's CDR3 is CASSSQGGVGQPQHF. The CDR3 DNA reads TGTGCCAGCAGTTCACAGGGCGGTGTAGGACAGCCCCAGCATTTT.